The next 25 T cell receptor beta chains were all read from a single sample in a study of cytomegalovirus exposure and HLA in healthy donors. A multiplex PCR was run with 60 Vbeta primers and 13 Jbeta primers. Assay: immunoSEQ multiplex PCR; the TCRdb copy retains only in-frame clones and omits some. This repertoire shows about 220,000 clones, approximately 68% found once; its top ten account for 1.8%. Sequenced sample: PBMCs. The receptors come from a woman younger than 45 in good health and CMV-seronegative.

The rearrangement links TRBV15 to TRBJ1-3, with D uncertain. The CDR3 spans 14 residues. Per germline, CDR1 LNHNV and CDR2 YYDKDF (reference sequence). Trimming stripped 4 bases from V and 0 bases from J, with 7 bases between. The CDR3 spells CATSIGRSGNTIYF. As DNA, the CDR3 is TGTGCCACCAGCATTGGCCGCTCTGGAAACACCATATATTTT. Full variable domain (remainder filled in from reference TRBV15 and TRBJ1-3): DAMVIQNPRYQVTQFGKPVTLSCSQTLNHNVMYWYQQKSSQAPKLLFHYYDKDFNNEADTPDNFQSRRPNTSFCFLDIRSPGLGDTAMYLCATSIGRSGNTIYFGEGSWLTVV.

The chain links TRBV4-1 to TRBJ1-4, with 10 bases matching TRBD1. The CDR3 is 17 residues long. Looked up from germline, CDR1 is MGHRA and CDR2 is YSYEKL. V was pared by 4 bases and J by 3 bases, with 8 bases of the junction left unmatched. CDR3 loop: CASSPPGQGSPNEKLFF. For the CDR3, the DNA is TGCGCCAGCAGCCCCCCGGGACAGGGGTCCCCTAATGAAAAACTGTTTTTT.

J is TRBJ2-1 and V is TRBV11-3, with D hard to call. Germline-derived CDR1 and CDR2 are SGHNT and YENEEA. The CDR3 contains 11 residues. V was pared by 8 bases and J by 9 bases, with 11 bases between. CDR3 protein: CASALGAEQFF. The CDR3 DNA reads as TGTGCCAGCGCCCTGGGCGCTGAGCAGTTCTTC.

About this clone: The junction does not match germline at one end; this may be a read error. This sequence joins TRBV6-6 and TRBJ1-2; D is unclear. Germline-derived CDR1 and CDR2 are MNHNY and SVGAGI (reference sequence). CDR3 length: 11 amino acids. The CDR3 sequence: CASSYGGSRGF. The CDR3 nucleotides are TGTGCCAGCAGTTACGGAGGGTCCCGGGGCTTC.

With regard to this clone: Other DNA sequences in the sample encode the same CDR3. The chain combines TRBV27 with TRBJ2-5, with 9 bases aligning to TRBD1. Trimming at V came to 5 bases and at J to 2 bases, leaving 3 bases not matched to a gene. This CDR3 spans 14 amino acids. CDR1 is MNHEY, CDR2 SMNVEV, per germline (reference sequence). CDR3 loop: CASSLGTGQETQYF. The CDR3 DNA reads TGTGCCAGCAGTCTTGGGACAGGGCAAGAGACCCAGTACTTC.

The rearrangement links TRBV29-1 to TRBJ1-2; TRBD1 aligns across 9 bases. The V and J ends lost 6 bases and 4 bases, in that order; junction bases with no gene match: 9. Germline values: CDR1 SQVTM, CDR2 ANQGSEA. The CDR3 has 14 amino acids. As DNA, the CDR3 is TGCAGCGTGGACAGGGGTGGGTGGTCCTATGGCTACACCTTC. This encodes CSVDRGGWSYGYTF.

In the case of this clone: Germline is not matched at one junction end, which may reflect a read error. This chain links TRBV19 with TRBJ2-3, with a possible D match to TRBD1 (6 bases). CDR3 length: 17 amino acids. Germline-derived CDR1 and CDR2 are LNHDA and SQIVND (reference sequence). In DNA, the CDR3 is TGTGGCAGTAGTATTGGGGGCTCCACCCTTTTTCTCGATACGCAGTATTTT. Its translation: CGSSIGGSTLFLDTQYF. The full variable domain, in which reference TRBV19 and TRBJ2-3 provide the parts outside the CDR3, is DGGITQSPKYLFRKEGQNVTLSCEQNLNHDAMYWYRQDPGQGLRLIYYSQIVNDFQKGDIAEGYSVSREKKESFPLTVTSAQKNPTAFYLCGSSIGGSTLFLDTQYFGPGTRLTVL.

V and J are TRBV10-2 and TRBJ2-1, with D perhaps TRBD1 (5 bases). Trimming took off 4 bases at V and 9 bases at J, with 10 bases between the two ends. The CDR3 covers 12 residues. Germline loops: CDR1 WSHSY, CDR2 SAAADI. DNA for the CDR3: TGCGCCAGCAGTGGGCAGGGTAGTGAGCAGTTCTTC. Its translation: CASSGQGSEQFF.

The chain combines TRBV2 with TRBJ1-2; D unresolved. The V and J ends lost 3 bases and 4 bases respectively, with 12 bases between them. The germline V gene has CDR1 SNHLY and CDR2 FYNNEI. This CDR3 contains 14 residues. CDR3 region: CASSDREVGYGYTF. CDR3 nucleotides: TGTGCCAGCAGTGATAGGGAGGTCGGCTATGGCTACACCTTC.

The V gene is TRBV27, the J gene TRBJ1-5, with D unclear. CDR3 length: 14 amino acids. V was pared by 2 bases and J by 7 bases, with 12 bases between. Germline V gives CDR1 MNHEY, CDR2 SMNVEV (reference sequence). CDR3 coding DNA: TGTGCCAGCAGTTTAACTAGGGTGGGACAGCCCCAGCATTTT. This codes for CASSLTRVGQPQHF.

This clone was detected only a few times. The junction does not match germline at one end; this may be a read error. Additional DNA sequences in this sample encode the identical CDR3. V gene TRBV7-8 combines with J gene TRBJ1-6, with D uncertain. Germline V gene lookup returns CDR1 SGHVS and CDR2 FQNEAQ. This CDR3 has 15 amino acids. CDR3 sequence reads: CASSLQDSYNSPLHF. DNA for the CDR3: TGTGCCAGCAGCTTACAGGACTCCTATAATTCCCCCCTCCACTTT.

CDR3 residues: CASSPQAFGQGGFAAFF. The DNA of the CDR3 is TGTGCCAGCTCACCACAGGCCTTCGGACAGGGTGGCTTCGCGGCTTTCTTT. V gene TRBV18 combines with J gene TRBJ1-1; 8 positions agree with TRBD1. Germline values: CDR1 KGHSH, CDR2 LQKENI. The length of the CDR3 is 17 residues. V shed 1 base, J shed 11 bases, and the junction held 18 bases outside the gene matches.

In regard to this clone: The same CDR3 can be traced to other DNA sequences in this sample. DNA of the CDR3: TGTGCCAGCAGCCGGGGAGATTATGGCTACACCTTC. It codes for CASSRGDYGYTF. The rearrangement uses TRBV7-9 and TRBJ1-2; D ambiguous. The CDR3 is 12 amino acids. The V end lost 5 bases, the J end lost 5 bases, and 9 bases lay between the germline ends. CDR1 is SEHNR and CDR2 is FQNEAQ in the germline V gene (reference sequence).

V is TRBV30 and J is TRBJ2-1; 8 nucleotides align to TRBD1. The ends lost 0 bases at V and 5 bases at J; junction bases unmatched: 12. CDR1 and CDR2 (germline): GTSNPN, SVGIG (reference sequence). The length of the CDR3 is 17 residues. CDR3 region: CAWSVSRRQGTHNEQFF. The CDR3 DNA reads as TGTGCCTGGAGTGTCTCCCGCCGACAGGGGACCCACAATGAGCAGTTCTTC. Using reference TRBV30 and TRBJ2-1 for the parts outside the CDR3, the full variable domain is SQTIHQWPATLVQPVGSPLSLECTVEGTSNPNLYWYRQAAGRGLQLLFYSVGIGQISSEVPQNLSASRPQDRQFILSSKKLLLSDSGFYLCAWSVSRRQGTHNEQFFGPGTRLTVL.

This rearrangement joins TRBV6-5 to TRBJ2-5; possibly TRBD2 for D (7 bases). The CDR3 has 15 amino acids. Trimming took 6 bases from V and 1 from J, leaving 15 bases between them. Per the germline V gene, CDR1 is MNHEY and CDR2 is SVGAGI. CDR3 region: CASSPTGGLQETQYF. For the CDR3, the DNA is TGTGCCAGCAGCCCGACCGGGGGGCTCCAAGAGACCCAGTACTTC.

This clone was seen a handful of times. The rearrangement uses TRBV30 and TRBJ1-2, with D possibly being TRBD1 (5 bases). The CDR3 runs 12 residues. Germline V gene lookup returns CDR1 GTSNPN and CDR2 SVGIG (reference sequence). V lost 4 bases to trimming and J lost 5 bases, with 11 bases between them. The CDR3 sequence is CAWMGGFYGYTF. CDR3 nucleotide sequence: TGTGCCTGGATGGGGGGGTTTTATGGCTACACCTTC.

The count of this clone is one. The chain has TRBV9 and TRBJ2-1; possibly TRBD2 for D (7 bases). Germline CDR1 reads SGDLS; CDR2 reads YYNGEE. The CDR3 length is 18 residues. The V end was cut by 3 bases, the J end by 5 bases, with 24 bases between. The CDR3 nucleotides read TGTGCCAGCAGCGGGGGGCTAGGGGAGGGGCGGAAAAACAATGAGCAGTTCTTC. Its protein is CASSGGLGEGRKNNEQFF. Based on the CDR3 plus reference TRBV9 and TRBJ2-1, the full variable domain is DSGVTQTPKHLITATGQRVTLRCSPRSGDLSVYWYQQSLDQGLQFLIQYYNGEERAKGNILERFSAQQFPDLHSELNLSSLELGDSALYFCASSGGLGEGRKNNEQFFGPGTRLTVL.

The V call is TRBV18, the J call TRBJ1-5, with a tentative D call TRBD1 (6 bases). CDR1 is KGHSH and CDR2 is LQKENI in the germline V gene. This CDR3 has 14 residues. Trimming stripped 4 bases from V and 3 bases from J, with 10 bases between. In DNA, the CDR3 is TGTGCCAGCTCACTGTACAGGGACAATCAGCCCCAGCATTTT. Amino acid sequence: CASSLYRDNQPQHF.

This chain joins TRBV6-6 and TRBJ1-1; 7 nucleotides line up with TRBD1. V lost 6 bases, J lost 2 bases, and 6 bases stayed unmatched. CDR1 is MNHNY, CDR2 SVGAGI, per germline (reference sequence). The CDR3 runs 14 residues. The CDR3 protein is CASRQGIVNTEAFF. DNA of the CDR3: TGTGCCAGCAGACAGGGGATTGTAAACACTGAAGCTTTCTTT.

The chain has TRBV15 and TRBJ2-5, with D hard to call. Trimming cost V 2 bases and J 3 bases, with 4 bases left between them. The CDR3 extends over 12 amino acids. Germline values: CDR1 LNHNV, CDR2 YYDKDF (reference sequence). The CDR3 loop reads CATSRQKETQYF. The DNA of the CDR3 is TGTGCCACCAGCAGACAAAAAGAGACCCAGTACTTC. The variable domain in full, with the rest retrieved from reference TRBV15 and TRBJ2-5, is DAMVIQNPRYQVTQFGKPVTLSCSQTLNHNVMYWYQQKSSQAPKLLFHYYDKDFNNEADTPDNFQSRRPNTSFCFLDIRSPGLGDTAMYLCATSRQKETQYFGPGTRLLVL.

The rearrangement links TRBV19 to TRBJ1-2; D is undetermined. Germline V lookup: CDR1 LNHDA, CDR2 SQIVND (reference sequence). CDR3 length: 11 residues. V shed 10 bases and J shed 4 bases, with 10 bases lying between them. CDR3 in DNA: TGTGCCAATCGGGTATCCTATGGCTACACCTTC. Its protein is CANRVSYGYTF.

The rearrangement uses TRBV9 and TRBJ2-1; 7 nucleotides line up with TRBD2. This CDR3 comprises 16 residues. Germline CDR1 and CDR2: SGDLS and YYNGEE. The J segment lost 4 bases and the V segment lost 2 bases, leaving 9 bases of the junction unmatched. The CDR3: CASSVRHGGGYNEQFF. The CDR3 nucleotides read TGTGCCAGCAGCGTCCGGCACGGCGGGGGTTACAATGAGCAGTTCTTC.

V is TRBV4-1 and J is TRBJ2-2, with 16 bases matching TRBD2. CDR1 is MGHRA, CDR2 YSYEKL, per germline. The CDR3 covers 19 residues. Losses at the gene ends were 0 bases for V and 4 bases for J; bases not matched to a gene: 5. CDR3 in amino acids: CASSQEGTSGRVSTGELFF. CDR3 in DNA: TGCGCCAGCAGCCAAGAAGGGACTAGCGGGAGGGTGAGCACCGGGGAGCTGTTTTTT.

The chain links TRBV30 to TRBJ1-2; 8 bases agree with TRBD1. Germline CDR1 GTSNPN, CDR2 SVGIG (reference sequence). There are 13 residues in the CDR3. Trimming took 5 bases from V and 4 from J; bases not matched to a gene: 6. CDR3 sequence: CAWGRDRPYGYTF. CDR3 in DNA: TGTGCCTGGGGACGGGACAGGCCCTATGGCTACACCTTC.

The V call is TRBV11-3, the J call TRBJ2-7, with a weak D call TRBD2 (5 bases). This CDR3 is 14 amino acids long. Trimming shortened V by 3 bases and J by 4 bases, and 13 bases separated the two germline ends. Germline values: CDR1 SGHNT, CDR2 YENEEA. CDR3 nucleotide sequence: TGTGCCAGCAGCTTTGTGAGAGGGTCATACGAGCAGTACTTC. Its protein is CASSFVRGSYEQYF. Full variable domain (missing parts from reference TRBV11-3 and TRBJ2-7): EAGVVQSPRYKIIEKKQPVAFWCNPISGHNTLYWYLQNLGQGPELLIRYENEEAVDDSQLPKDRFSAERLKGVDSTLKIQPAELGDSAVYLCASSFVRGSYEQYFGPGTRLTVT.